One and the same sample provided the 24 T cell receptor beta chains below, sequenced in a study of cytomegalovirus exposure and HLA in healthy donors. Profiling relied on immunoSEQ multiplex PCR, and the TCRdb table lists in-frame clones only, not all of them. The data hold approximately 140,000 clones, with 88% observed a single time. Sequenced material: PBMCs. The receptors were gathered from a woman between 18 and 30 years old in good health and CMV-seropositive.

The chain is built from TRBV5-4 and TRBJ2-1; 8 positions match TRBD1. The length of the CDR3 is 14 residues. Losses at the gene ends were 2 bases for V and 8 bases for J; bases not matched to a gene: 6. In germline, CDR1 is SGHNT, CDR2 YYREEE (reference sequence). Here the CDR3 DNA reads TGTGCCAGCAGCTTAGGCAGGGGGCTCGATGAGCAGTTCTTC. It codes for CASSLGRGLDEQFF.

The rearrangement links TRBV5-1 to TRBJ2-1, with D possibly matching TRBD2 (6 bases). Germline assignment: CDR1 SGHRS and CDR2 YFSETQ. CDR3 length equals 15 residues. V was clipped by 3 bases and J by 2 bases, with 12 bases between them. The CDR3 protein is CASSWTGEAYNEQFF. CDR3 DNA: TGCGCCAGCAGCTGGACGGGAGAGGCCTACAATGAGCAGTTCTTC.

Note on this clone: Compared with germline, one end of the junction differs, possibly owing to a read error. The CDR3 region has the DNA TGTGCCAGCAGCTTTGGCTCCAACAATGAGCAGTTCTTC. It specifies CASSFGSNNEQFF. The chain has TRBV7-2 and TRBJ2-1, with unresolved D. The CDR3 loop spans 13 amino acids. Germline CDR1 reads SGHTA; CDR2 reads FQGNSA.

The chain employs TRBV25-1 and TRBJ1-1; no reliable D call. This CDR3 is 13 amino acids long. V was shortened by 3 bases and J by 5 bases, with 10 bases between the two germline ends. Germline values: CDR1 MGHDK, CDR2 SYGVNS. The CDR3 spells CASSDRDWTEAFF. The CDR3 nucleotides are TGTGCCAGCAGTGACCGGGATTGGACTGAAGCTTTCTTT.

The chain employs TRBV15 and TRBJ2-5, with D perhaps TRBD2 (6 bases). Germline assignment: CDR1 LNHNV and CDR2 YYDKDF (reference sequence). The V end lost 0 bases, the J end lost 5 bases, and 16 bases lay between the germline ends. This CDR3 region has 16 residues. The CDR3: CATSREQLLAGETQYF. CDR3 DNA sequence: TGTGCCACCAGCAGAGAGCAACTACTAGCTGGGGAGACCCAGTACTTC.

The V and J genes are TRBV4-1 and TRBJ1-2; tentatively, D is TRBD1 (5 bases). There are 15 residues in the CDR3. The V end lost 4 bases, the J end lost 0 bases, and 12 bases lay between the germline ends. The germline CDR1 and CDR2 sequences are MGHRA and YSYEKL. CDR3 nucleotides: TGCGCCAGCAGCCCGAGAAGGGGCGCTAACTATGGCTACACCTTC. As protein: CASSPRRGANYGYTF.

The rearrangement links TRBV5-6 to TRBJ1-2; TRBD1 matches 8 bases. Per the germline V gene, CDR1 is SGHDT and CDR2 is YYEEEE. V dropped 1 base and J dropped 7; count of bases not matched to a gene: 6. The CDR3 has 14 residues. CDR3 coding DNA: TGTGCCAGCAGCTTGAGTCAGGGGGCGGGTGGCTACACCTTC. Residues: CASSLSQGAGGYTF.

This chain joins TRBV10-2 and TRBJ2-7; 12 bases align to TRBD2. V lost 10 bases to trimming and J lost 3 bases; unmatched junction nucleotides: 7. CDR3 length equals 14 residues. Germline loops: CDR1 WSHSY, CDR2 SAAADI. The CDR3 protein is CATKMGLAGYEQYF. CDR3 DNA: TGCGCCACCAAAATGGGACTAGCGGGCTACGAGCAGTACTTC.

The genes are TRBV5-1 and TRBJ1-3; tentative D call: TRBD1 (5 bases). Per the germline V gene, CDR1 is SGHRS and CDR2 is YFSETQ. Trimming cost V 0 bases and J 0 bases, with 7 bases left between them. The CDR3 consists of 15 residues. The CDR3 region is CASSLAQGSGNTIYF. The DNA for the CDR3 is TGCGCCAGCAGCTTGGCCCAGGGCTCTGGAAACACCATATATTTT.

This chain connects TRBV2 to TRBJ2-7; a weak D match, TRBD2 (6 bases). The CDR3 has 16 amino acids. The ends were cut back, 8 bases at V and 2 bases at J, with 22 bases in the middle. Per the germline V gene, CDR1 is SNHLY and CDR2 is FYNNEI. CDR3 in amino acids: CASGVERGGNTYEQYF. CDR3 sequence (DNA): TGTGCCAGCGGGGTTGAAAGGGGAGGAAACACCTACGAGCAGTACTTC.

The rearrangement joins TRBV7-9 to TRBJ2-7; D possibly corresponds to TRBD2 (5 bases). Between the trimmed V and J ends, which lost 2 bases and 2 bases, there was a span of 13 bases. The V gene's germline CDR1 is SEHNR and CDR2 FQNEAQ (reference sequence). CDR3 length equals 15 residues. The CDR3 spells CASSLRFDGTYEQYF. CDR3 nucleotides: TGTGCCAGCAGCTTACGGTTCGACGGGACCTACGAGCAGTACTTC.

This rearrangement joins TRBV18 to TRBJ1-2, with 9 bases that match TRBD1. V was clipped by 3 bases and J by 0 bases; unmatched bases: 5. Germline-derived CDR1 and CDR2 are KGHSH and LQKENI. The CDR3 sequence is 16 residues long. CDR3 amino acids: CASSPPRDRANYGYTF. The CDR3 bases are TGTGCCAGCTCACCTCCCCGGGACAGGGCTAACTATGGCTACACCTTC.

This clone has a single count. The V and J genes are TRBV6-1 and TRBJ1-1, with 8 bases that match TRBD1. J gave up 3 bases and V 3 bases, and 0 bases lay outside the gene matches. This CDR3 is 13 amino acids long. CDR1 and CDR2 (germline): MNHNS, SASEGT. The CDR3 coding sequence is TGTGCCAGCAGTGAGGACAGGGACACTGAAGCTTTCTTT. It translates to CASSEDRDTEAFF.

The CDR3 spells CAWIPWSGSSYNEQFF. The CDR3 nucleotides are TGTGCCTGGATTCCTTGGAGCGGAAGCTCCTACAATGAGCAGTTCTTC. V is TRBV30 and J is TRBJ2-1; D possibly corresponds to TRBD2 (5 bases). Looked up from germline, CDR1 is GTSNPN and CDR2 is SVGIG (reference sequence). V dropped 4 bases and J dropped 0 bases, with 16 bases sitting between them. There are 16 residues in the CDR3.

The rearrangement joins TRBV5-1 to TRBJ2-2, with D maybe TRBD1 (7 bases). Germline CDR1 is SGHRS and CDR2 is YFSETQ. CDR3 length: 16 residues. Trimming removed 1 base at V and 6 bases at J, with 16 bases between. CDR3 nucleotide sequence: TGCGCCAGCAGCTTGCAGGGGGGCCGTTTCTCCGGGGAGCTGTTTTTT. Encoded protein: CASSLQGGRFSGELFF.

The chain has TRBV5-1 and TRBJ1-4; 10 bases are shared with TRBD1. CDR1 and CDR2 from the germline V gene are SGHRS and YFSETQ. Germline trimming cut 2 bases from V and 8 bases from J; bases unmatched to any gene: 3. This CDR3 is 14 amino acids long. CDR3 nucleotides: TGCGCCAGCAGCTTCGGGACAGGGGCCGAAAAACTGTTTTTT. This gives the protein CASSFGTGAEKLFF.

The rearrangement uses TRBV28 and TRBJ2-7; D is perhaps TRBD1 (5 bases). There are 14 residues in the CDR3. The germline CDR1 and CDR2 sequences are MDHEN and SYDVKM. Deletions cut 5 bases from V and 6 bases from J, with 17 bases between. CDR3 loop: CASSPPTGRGEQYF. The CDR3 coding sequence is TGTGCCAGCAGTCCCCCTACAGGTAGGGGCGAGCAGTACTTC. Full variable domain (outside the CDR3, taken from reference TRBV28 and TRBJ2-7): DVKVTQSSRYLVKRTGEKVFLECVQDMDHENMFWYRQDPGLGLRLIYFSYDVKMKEKGDIPEGYSVSREKKERFSLILESASTNQTSMYLCASSPPTGRGEQYFGPGTRLTVT.

The V and J genes are TRBV7-9 and TRBJ2-3, with TRBD2 matching 8 bases. J was trimmed by 4 bases and V by 4 bases; bases with no gene match: 10. In germline, CDR1 is SEHNR, CDR2 FQNEAQ (reference sequence). The CDR3 extends over 16 amino acids. The CDR3: CASSSRGGEVADTQYF. CDR3 coding DNA: TGTGCCAGCAGCTCCCGGGGGGGAGAGGTCGCAGATACGCAGTATTTT. Drawing the rest from reference TRBV7-9 and TRBJ2-3, the complete variable domain is DTGVSQNPRHKITKRGQNVTFRCDPISEHNRLYWYRQTLGQGPEFLTYFQNEAQLEKSRLLSDRFSAERPKGSFSTLEIQRTEQGDSAMYLCASSSRGGEVADTQYFGPGTRLTVL.

This clone has just one count. The CDR3 region has the DNA TGTGCCAGCTCACGCACTGGGACAGACTATGGCTACACCTTC. Encoded protein: CASSRTGTDYGYTF. The V call is TRBV18, the J call TRBJ1-2; 7 bases align to TRBD1. V gave up 4 bases and J gave up 3 bases; unmatched junction bases: 5. This CDR3 has 14 amino acids. From germline, CDR1 is KGHSH and CDR2 LQKENI.

V gene TRBV7-9 combines with J gene TRBJ2-1, with 7 bases aligning to TRBD2. Unmatched junction bases numbered 10, after V lost 3 bases and J lost 8 bases. Germline V gene lookup returns CDR1 SEHNR and CDR2 FQNEAQ (reference sequence). CDR3 length equals 15 residues. The CDR3 loop reads CASSFQAGNTHEQFF. CDR3 bases: TGTGCCAGCAGCTTCCAAGCGGGAAATACTCATGAGCAGTTCTTC.

The rearrangement links TRBV5-4 to TRBJ1-1, with TRBD1 matching 11 bases. V dropped 4 bases and J dropped 7; count of bases not matched to a gene: 9. The germline V gene encodes CDR1 SGHNT and CDR2 YYREEE (reference sequence). The CDR3 spans 15 residues. CDR3 sequence reads: CASSTGQGARIEAFF. Written as DNA, the CDR3 is TGTGCCAGCAGCACTGGACAGGGGGCGAGGATTGAAGCTTTCTTT.

The genes are TRBV11-1 and TRBJ2-7; tentatively, D is TRBD2 (6 bases). This CDR3 has 15 amino acids. CDR1 is SGHAT and CDR2 is FQDESV in the germline V gene (reference sequence). Trimming left V 3 bases short and J 5 bases short, with 17 bases between. CDR3 residues: CASSLTGGRFHEQYF. CDR3 bases: TGTGCCAGCAGCTTGACCGGAGGGAGGTTCCACGAGCAGTACTTC.

This chain uses TRBV4-1 with TRBJ1-1, with D possibly being TRBD1 (6 bases). V was trimmed by 3 bases and J by 4 bases, leaving 15 bases between them. Per the germline V gene, CDR1 is MGHRA and CDR2 is YSYEKL. The CDR3 is made up of 15 amino acids. CDR3 in amino acids: CASSQSRGGGTEAFF. CDR3 DNA sequence: TGCGCCAGCAGCCAGTCCAGGGGAGGGGGCACTGAAGCTTTCTTT.

This sequence joins TRBV9 and TRBJ2-3; 9 bases align to TRBD2. The CDR3 has 16 amino acids. J gave up 2 bases and V 1 base, and 5 bases lay outside the gene matches. Germline CDR1 and CDR2: SGDLS and YYNGEE. Here the CDR3 reads CASSVRAGGTTDTQYF. Here the CDR3 DNA reads TGTGCCAGCAGCGTACGTGCGGGGGGGACCACAGATACGCAGTATTTT.